A selection of T cell receptor beta chains follows, all from one sample in a study of T cell responses to AZD1222 COVID-19 vaccine. The repertoire was sequenced with immunoSEQ multiplex PCR; TCRdb's copy has only in-frame clones and lacks some. The table shows approximately 130,000 clones, with 80% to 95% occurring only once. The sequences come from peripheral blood, collected on day 0 of AZD1222 vaccination. The receptors were gathered from an adult in good health. CDR3s include the opening cysteine and the closing phenylalanine or tryptophan. D genes are given only for firm matches. Where a row states a size, it is once, few, many or the class of an expanded clone; other rows omit it.

NA TRBJ2-7 once TRBV6-5 CASSLDFGEQYF TGTGCCAGCAGCCTGGACTTCGGCGAGCAGTACTTC
NA TRBJ1-2 NA TRBV27 CASSGGGHYGYTF TGTGCCAGCAGTGGCGGAGGGCACTATGGCTACACCTTC
TRBD2 TRBJ2-5 NA TRBV9 CASSVGGGLETQYF TGTGCCAGCAGCGTAGGGGGAGGGTTAGAGACCCAGTACTTC
NA TRBJ1-5 NA TRBV19 CASSIGGGQGSQPQHF TGTGCCAGTAGTATTGGGGGGGGGCAGGGGAGCCAGCCCCAGCATTTT
NA TRBJ2-5 NA TRBV6-2/TRBV6-3 CASSTPDLSQETQYF TGTGCCAGCAGTACCCCGGACCTTTCCCAAGAGACCCAGTACTTC
NA TRBJ1-3 NA TRBV20-1 CSASLPTFSGNTIYF TGCAGTGCTAGTCTCCCGACCTTCTCTGGAAACACCATATATTTT
TRBD1 TRBJ1-5 NA TRBV29-1 CSVRQGGQPQHF TGCAGCGTACGACAGGGGGGTCAGCCCCAGCATTTT
NA TRBJ1-2 NA TRBV9 CASSVDRGRPYTF TGTGCCAGCAGCGTAGATAGGGGAAGACCCTACACCTTC
NA TRBJ1-2 NA TRBV9 CASSVEGGNYGYTF TGTGCCAGCAGCGTAGAGGGGGGTAACTATGGCTACACCTTC
TRBD1 TRBJ2-5 NA TRBV24-1 CATSGPTGGSATQYF TGTGCCACCAGTGGTCCGACAGGGGGCTCTGCGACCCAGTACTTC
NA TRBJ1-2 NA TRBV19 CASSILDPGNGYTF TGTGCCAGTAGTATCTTAGACCCAGGGAATGGCTACACCTTC
NA TRBJ1-4 NA TRBV18 CASSPPGGTVDEKLFF TGTGCCAGCTCACCACCGGGGGGGACGGTGGATGAAAAACTGTTTTTT
TRBD2 TRBJ2-3 NA TRBV28 CASSLAGGGIDTQYF TGTGCCAGCAGCCTAGCGGGAGGGGGTATAGATACGCAGTATTTT